This is a list of T cell receptor beta chains from one sample in a study of T cells in Graves' hyperthyroidism and ophthalmopathy. TCRdb reprocessed the multiplex PCR reads with MiXCR, giving one entry per CDR3 protein. The sample shows 480,000 or so distinct CDR3 sequences, around an eighth of them seen only once. Material for sequencing was blood. These receptors all come from a woman aged 18-29 years with Graves' hyperthyroidism. Both conserved end residues are part of each CDR3. A D gene is named only where the DNA matches it firmly. Size is omitted from some rows. Given values are once, few, many or a class for expanded clones.

v_gene	abundance	d_gene	len	j_gene	CDR3aa	CDR3nt
TRBV10-3	few	TRBD2	16	TRBJ2-1	CANTPRAGSSYNEQFF	TGTGCCAACACCCCTCGAGCGGGGAGCTCCTACAATGAGCAGTTCTTC
TRBV5-1	many	NA	16	TRBJ2-3	CASSLRQASFTDTQYF	TGCGCCAGCAGCTTGAGGCAGGCCAGCTTCACAGATACGCAGTATTTT
TRBV7-2	few	TRBD1	15	TRBJ2-7	CASSSDRIQSYEQYF	TGTGCCAGCAGCTCGGACAGGATCCAATCCTACGAGCAGTACTTC
TRBV12-3/TRBV12-4	many	NA	14	TRBJ2-1	CASIPGPHYNEQFF	TGTGCCAGCATCCCGGGACCACACTACAATGAGCAGTTCTTC
TRBV6-5	many	NA	16	TRBJ1-1	CASSYLSRSMNTEAFF	TGTGCCAGCAGTTACTTATCGCGGAGCATGAACACTGAAGCTTTCTTT
TRBV6-1	many	NA	12	TRBJ1-1	CASTGGWTEAFF	TGTGCCAGCACTGGCGGATGGACTGAAGCTTTCTTT
TRBV25-1	NA	TRBD1	14	TRBJ2-3	CASSDRGHTDTQYF	TGTGCCAGCAGCGACAGGGGACACACAGATACGCAGTATTTT
TRBV19	NA	NA	16	TRBJ2-1	CASSIATRLVKNERFF	TGTGCCAGTAGTATAGCCACCCGACTCGTTAAGAATGAGCGGTTCTTC
TRBV6-8	many	NA	14	TRBJ2-7	CASPHGRLDYEQYF	TGTGCCAGTCCCCATGGGAGACTAGACTACGAGCAGTACTTC
TRBV3-1	many	TRBD1	13	TRBJ1-5	CASSGDRGQPQHF	TGTGCCAGCAGCGGTGACAGGGGTCAGCCCCAGCATTTT
TRBV19	many	NA	14	TRBJ1-5	CASSMRGANQPQHF	TGTGCCAGTAGTATGAGGGGGGCAAATCAGCCCCAGCATTTT
TRBV6-2/TRBV6-3	many	NA	13	TRBJ1-1	CATFWRRNTEAFF	NA
TRBV9	NA	TRBD1	19	TRBJ2-1	CASSVGQGGDPVSYNEQFF	TGTGCCAGCAGCGTAGGACAGGGTGGGGATCCAGTCTCCTACAATGAGCAGTTCTTC
TRBV15	NA	NA	14	TRBJ1-1	CATTPTGQNTEAFF	TGTGCCACCACCCCAACAGGGCAGAACACTGAAGCTTTCTTT